This note documents a single T cell receptor (beta chain) sequence. Its cognate antigen is unknown. Unique molecular identifiers were linked by the library to individual cDNA molecules. TCRdb reprocessed the RACE reads via MiXCR and lists one record per CDR3 protein. In the table there are about 82,000 distinct CDR3 sequences, 10% to 15% of which are singletons. These data belong to a study of human T cells and chemical hapten exposure. Looking at the study overall: Patch tests applied 0.01% DPC to the upper back and were scored after 6 days. General study points: The formation of large CDR3 similarity clusters by expanded TCRs significantly exceeded that of controls. No alteration of TCRs above 1 in 1000 frequency was seen with DPC sensitization.

Noted time point: patch test 3, about 24 weeks after DPC sensitization. Stated treatment: therapeutic diphenylcyclopropenone sensitization with weekly scalp DPC. The trim removed 1 base at V and 5 bases at J, leaving 12 bases unmatched. Germline CDR1 and CDR2: DFQATT and SNEGSKA (reference sequence). This CDR3 has 18 amino acids. This receptor was identified in a woman between 50 and 59 years old with alopecia areata. Some clones in this sample may be carry-over from other donors' samples. Material: whole blood, obtained in connection with sensitization to the hapten diphenylcyclopropenone (DPC). The genes are TRBV20-1 and TRBJ2-1; 12 positions match TRBD2. The CDR3 region is CSARAASGRAEGNNEQFF. The CDR3 bases are TGCAGTGCTAGAGCGGCTAGCGGGAGGGCCGAGGGGAACAATGAGCAGTTCTTC.